Included here is one T cell receptor (beta chain) sequence, with context. The CDR3 runs to 13 residues. Germline V CDR1 and CDR2: SEHNR, FQNEAQ (reference sequence). Trimming took off 4 bases at V and 10 bases at J, with 13 bases between the two ends. These data belong to a study of cytomegalovirus exposure and HLA in healthy donors. Use of 60 Vbeta and 13 Jbeta primers characterized the PCR. Clones were sequenced by immunoSEQ multiplex PCR, and TCRdb holds only the in-frame ones, with some missing. The table lists 150,000 to 200,000 clones, 80% to 85% of them singletons. Sequenced sample: PBMCs. This chain connects TRBV7-9 to TRBJ1-4; the D is unclear. The TCR comes from a boy between 10 and 17 years old in good health and CMV-seronegative. The CDR3 here is CASSSFTGTKLFF. The CDR3 region has the DNA TGTGCCAGCAGCTCGTTTACGGGAACAAAACTGTTTTTT.